This T cell receptor (beta chain) emerged from a study of cytomegalovirus exposure and HLA in healthy donors listed by TCRdb under 2017. In terms of the full investigation: A later analysis indicated that the 95 to 150 validation repertoires were generated on the platform also employed for the approximately 700 repertoires of the first cohort. The study aimed to test whether cataloging public T cell receptors could reveal signatures of past pathogen exposure. In addition to the first cohort of 666 subjects, a separate validation cohort of 120 different subjects was used. To predict cytomegalovirus infection status, the study brought together high-throughput TCR immunosequencing, statistical association of individual TCRs with disease status, and machine learning.

V has 3 bases trimmed and J has 1 base trimmed; junction bases matching no gene number 1. CDR1 and CDR2 were assigned from the germline V gene as SGHTS and YDEGEE. The CDR3 runs 14 amino acids, cysteine and phenylalanine included. Only the CDR3 portion is preserved as DNA: 42 bases, with reading frame beginning at the first base. Donors formed part of the validation cohort, which comprised 120 subjects and was distinct from the first cohort of several hundred subjects. Overall results and qualifications from the work: In the study, approximately 150 TCR beta chains were listed as associated with cytomegalovirus. It was suggested by the authors that the approach could potentially be generalized to other disease states and immunological phenotypes. Most TCR sequences were observed very rarely across donors, whereas some public TCRs were present in many individuals. A later analysis found that TCRs clustered in the first cohort also tended to co-occur in the 110 or so validation repertoires, with 94% of cluster scores above 0. A later analysis lacked HLA typing for the validation cohort, so it scored co-occurrence in that cohort across all 120 repertoires. Cytomegalovirus status was reported to be diagnosed by the classifier with high specificity and sensitivity in both the original and validation cohorts. In vitro tests confirmed that three of the cytomegalovirus-associated TCR beta chains recognize cytomegalovirus antigens.

Worth noting for this clone: No antigen is known for it. Qualities for individual bases were not recorded, and no much larger clone is one base off.

The method was the immunoSEQ multiplex PCR assay. The source study handled its data this way. A statistical classification framework was built to diagnose cytomegalovirus status from the catalog of TCR beta chain sequences. What TCRdb holds here is the immuneACCESS table cut down to in-frame rearrangements. Part of the clones is not present; checked against another copy, under half of the missing clones reflect an unresolved V gene, and the others are unexplained. D and trimming were read from the DNA, whereas the V and J calls and clone size are those reported in that table. This sample comprises about 120,000 clones, roughly 95% of them detected only once. About 1.7% of the sample is held by the ten biggest clonotypes.

This sequence uses TRBV5-8 and TRBJ1-5; 7 central nucleotides agree with TRBD1. Sequencing was carried out using PBMCs. This sequence was found in a man younger than 30 in good health and CMV-seronegative. The CDR3 loop reads CASSYRGSNQPQHF. The DNA sequence follows: TGTGCCAGCAGCTACAGGGGAAGCAATCAGCCCCAGCATTTT.